This T cell receptor beta chain emerged from a study of blood T cell repertoires in COVID-19. Looking at the study overall: Collection of acute and convalescent COVID-19 samples took place in the United States, Italy and Spain. PBMCs, B-cell-depleted T cells, or T cells were the source of the cDNA or gDNA that made up the material.

V lost 5 bases, J lost 7 bases, and 13 bases stayed unmatched. Germline lookup yields CDR1 LNHDA and CDR2 SQIVND (reference sequence). This CDR3 comprises 15 residues. Some clones are missing from TCRdb's copy, which holds only in-frame ones; the method was immunoSEQ multiplex PCR. The sample has about 120,000 clones; around 90% are singletons. The source material was peripheral blood. This rearrangement joins TRBV19 to TRBJ2-7; 8 bases align to TRBD1. The TCR originated in a woman aged 60 to 75 with COVID-19, enrolled during active disease. In DNA, the CDR3 is TGTGCCAGTAGTCCCCAGACAGGGGCGCAGGCTGAGCAGTACTTC. Translating gives CASSPQTGAQAEQYF.